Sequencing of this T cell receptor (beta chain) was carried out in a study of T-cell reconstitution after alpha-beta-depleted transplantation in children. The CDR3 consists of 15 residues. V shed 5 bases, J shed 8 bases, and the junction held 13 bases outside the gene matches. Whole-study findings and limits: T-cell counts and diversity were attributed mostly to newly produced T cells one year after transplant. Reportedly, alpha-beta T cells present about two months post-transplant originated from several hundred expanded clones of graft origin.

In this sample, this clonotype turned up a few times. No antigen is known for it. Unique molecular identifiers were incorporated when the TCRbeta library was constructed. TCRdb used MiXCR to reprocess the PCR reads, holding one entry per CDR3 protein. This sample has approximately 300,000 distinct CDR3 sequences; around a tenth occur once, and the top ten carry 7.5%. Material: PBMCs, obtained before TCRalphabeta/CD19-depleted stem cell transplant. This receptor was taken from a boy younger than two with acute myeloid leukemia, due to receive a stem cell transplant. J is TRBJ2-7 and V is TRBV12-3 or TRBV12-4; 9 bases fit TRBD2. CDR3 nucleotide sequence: TGTGCCAGCAGTATGAGCGGGAGGTTTCGGATCCAGCAGTACTTC. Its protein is CASSMSGRFRIQQYF.